This TCR beta chain is drawn from a study of T cells in Graves' hyperthyroidism and ophthalmopathy. This clonotype was picked up many times. Its antigen remains unknown. For Graves' hyperthyroidism to be stable, ophthalmopathy could not progress within 18 months. Exclusion of patients followed from uncontrolled infection, other autoimmune disease, pregnancy or lactation. Amplification of TCR beta CDR3 regions used RNA as the template. An initial round of RT-PCR targeting the TCR CDR3 relied on the HTBI primer set. TCRdb reprocessed the multiplex PCR reads with MiXCR, giving one entry per CDR3 protein. The data show about 290,000 distinct CDR3 sequences, 16% seen once. Germline CDR1 is LNHNV and CDR2 is YYDKDF (reference sequence). The CDR3 sequence is 16 residues long. The V gene end was trimmed by 4 bases and the J gene end by 5 bases; junction bases not matched to a gene: 8. The study's findings and limits: The model's output predicted ophthalmopathy at a median of roughly 6.9 months prior to onset. Most clonotypes expanded in the thyroid (above 0.001) were also present in blood.

This clonotype originated in a man aged 30 to 45 with Graves' hyperthyroidism. The chain couples TRBV15 to TRBJ2-1, with 10 nucleotides matching TRBD2. The specimen was blood. CDR3 nucleotides: TGTGCCACCAGCACCCAACTAGCGGGGTGGGACAATGAGCAGTTCTTC. Residues: CATSTQLAGWDNEQFF.